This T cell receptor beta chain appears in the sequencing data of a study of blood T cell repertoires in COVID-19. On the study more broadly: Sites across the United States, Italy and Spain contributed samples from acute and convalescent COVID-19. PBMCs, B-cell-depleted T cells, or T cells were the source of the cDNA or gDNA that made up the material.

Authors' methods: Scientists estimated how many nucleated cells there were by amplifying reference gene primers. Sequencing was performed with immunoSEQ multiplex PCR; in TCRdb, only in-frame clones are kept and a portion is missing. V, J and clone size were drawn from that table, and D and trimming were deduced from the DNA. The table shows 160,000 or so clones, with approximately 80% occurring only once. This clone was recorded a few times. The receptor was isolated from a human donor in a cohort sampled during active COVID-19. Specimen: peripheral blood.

CDR3 nucleotides: TGTGCCAGCAGCTGGACAGGGGACGAGCAGTACTTC. Translation gives CASSWTGDEQYF. The chain couples TRBV6-2 or TRBV6-3 to TRBJ2-7; TRBD1 matches 9 bases. The junction had 2 bases not matched to a gene; V was cut back by 6 bases and J by 5 bases. The CDR3 is made up of 12 amino acids. Germline V gene sequence: CDR1 MNHEY, CDR2 SVGEGT.